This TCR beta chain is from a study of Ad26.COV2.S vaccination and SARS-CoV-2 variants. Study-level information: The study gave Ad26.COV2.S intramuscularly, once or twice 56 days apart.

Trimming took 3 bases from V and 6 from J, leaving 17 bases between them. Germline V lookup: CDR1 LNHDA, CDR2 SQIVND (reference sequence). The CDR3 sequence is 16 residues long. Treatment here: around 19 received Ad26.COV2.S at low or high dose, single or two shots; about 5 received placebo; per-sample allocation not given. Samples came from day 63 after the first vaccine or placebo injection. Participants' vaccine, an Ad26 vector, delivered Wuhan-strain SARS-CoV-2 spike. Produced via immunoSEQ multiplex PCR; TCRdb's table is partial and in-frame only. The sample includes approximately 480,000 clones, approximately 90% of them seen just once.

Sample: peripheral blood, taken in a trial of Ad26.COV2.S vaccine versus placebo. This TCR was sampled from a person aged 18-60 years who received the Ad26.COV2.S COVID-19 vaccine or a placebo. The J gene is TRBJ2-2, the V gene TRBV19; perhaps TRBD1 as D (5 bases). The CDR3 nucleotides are TGTGCCAGTAGTATTGTTCGCAGGGAAGGTTCCGGGGAGCTGTTTTTT. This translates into CASSIVRREGSGELFF.